The TCR beta chain under discussion was sequenced for a study of blood T cells in healthy people across ages. Study-level points and caveats: Unknown donor CMV status possibly confounded expanded clonotype changes. Per million T cells, TCR beta diversity dropped about linearly as age rose.

Healthy Caucasians from Russia aged roughly 6 to 100 served as donors. Regarding this clonotype: Its antigen is not known.

Through a sample-barcoded 5' primer and a J-beta primer mix, a second PCR was run for roughly 6 to 12 cycles. TCRdb re-called the 5' RACE reads with MiXCR, one entry per CDR3 protein. The table records 550,000 to 700,000 distinct CDR3 sequences, 27% of them present only once. The CDR3 runs 18 residues. Looked up from germline, CDR1 is DFQATT and CDR2 is SNEGSKA (reference sequence). V was pared by 0 bases and J by 0 bases, with 19 bases between. Sequencing used blood. This sequence originates from a woman aged 65 to 85 in good health. The rearrangement joins TRBV20-1 to TRBJ2-3; tentative D call: TRBD2 (5 bases). DNA of the CDR3: TGCAGTGCTAGAGATCCGGGGAGTAGTAATTGGAGCACAGATACGCAGTATTTT. Encoded protein: CSARDPGSSNWSTDTQYF.